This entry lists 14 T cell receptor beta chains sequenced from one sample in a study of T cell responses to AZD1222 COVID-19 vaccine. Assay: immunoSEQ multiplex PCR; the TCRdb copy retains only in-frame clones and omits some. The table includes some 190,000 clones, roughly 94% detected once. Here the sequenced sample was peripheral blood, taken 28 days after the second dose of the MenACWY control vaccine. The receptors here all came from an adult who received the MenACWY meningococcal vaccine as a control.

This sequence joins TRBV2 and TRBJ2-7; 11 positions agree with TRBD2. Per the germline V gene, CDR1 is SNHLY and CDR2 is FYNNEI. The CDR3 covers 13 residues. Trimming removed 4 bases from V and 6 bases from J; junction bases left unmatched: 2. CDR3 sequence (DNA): TGTGCCAGCAGTGGTGGACTAGCGGGCGAGCAGTACTTC. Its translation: CASSGGLAGEQYF.

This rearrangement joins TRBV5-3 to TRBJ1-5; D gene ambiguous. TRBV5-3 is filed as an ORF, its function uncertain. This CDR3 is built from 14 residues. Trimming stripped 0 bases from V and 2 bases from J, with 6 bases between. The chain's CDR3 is CARSLEVGNQPQHF. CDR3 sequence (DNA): TGTGCCAGAAGCTTGGAAGTCGGCAATCAGCCCCAGCATTTT.

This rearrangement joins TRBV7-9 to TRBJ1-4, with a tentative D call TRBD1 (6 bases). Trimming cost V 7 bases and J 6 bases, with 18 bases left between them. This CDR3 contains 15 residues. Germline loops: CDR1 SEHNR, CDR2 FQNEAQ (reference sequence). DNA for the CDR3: TGTGCCAGCAAGTTAGGAGGACAGCCCCATGAAAAACTGTTTTTT. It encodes CASKLGGQPHEKLFF.

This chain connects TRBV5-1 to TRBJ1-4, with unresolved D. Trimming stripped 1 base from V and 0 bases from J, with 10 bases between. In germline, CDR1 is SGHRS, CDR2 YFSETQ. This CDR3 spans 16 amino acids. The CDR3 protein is CASSLSASATNEKLFF. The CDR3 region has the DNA TGCGCCAGCAGCTTGTCGGCAAGCGCAACTAATGAAAAACTGTTTTTT.

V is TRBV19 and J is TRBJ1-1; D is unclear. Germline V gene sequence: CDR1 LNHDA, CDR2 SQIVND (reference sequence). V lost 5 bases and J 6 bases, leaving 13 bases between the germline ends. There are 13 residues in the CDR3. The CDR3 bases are TGTGCCAGTAGTCTGGGAATTAAGGCTGAAGCTTTCTTT. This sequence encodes CASSLGIKAEAFF. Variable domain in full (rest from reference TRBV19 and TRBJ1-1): DGGITQSPKYLFRKEGQNVTLSCEQNLNHDAMYWYRQDPGQGLRLIYYSQIVNDFQKGDIAEGYSVSREKKESFPLTVTSAQKNPTAFYLCASSLGIKAEAFFGQGTRLTVV.

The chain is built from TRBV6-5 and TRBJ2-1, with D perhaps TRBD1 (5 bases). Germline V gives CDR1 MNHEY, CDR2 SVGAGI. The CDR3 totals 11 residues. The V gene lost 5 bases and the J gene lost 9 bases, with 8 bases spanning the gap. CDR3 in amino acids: CASSQGGEQFF. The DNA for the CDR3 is TGTGCCAGCAGTCAGGGTGGTGAGCAGTTCTTC.

CDR3 DNA sequence: TGTGCCAGCAGTCGGAGTGGGACGTTCCTCTACGAGCAGTACTTC. It codes for CASSRSGTFLYEQYF. This chain joins TRBV28 and TRBJ2-7; D tentatively reads TRBD1 or TRBD2 (5 bases each). This CDR3 region has 15 residues. V was pared by 5 bases and J by 3 bases, with 17 bases between. Germline loops: CDR1 MDHEN, CDR2 SYDVKM. Together with reference TRBV28 and TRBJ2-7, the CDR3 gives the full variable domain: DVKVTQSSRYLVKRTGEKVFLECVQDMDHENMFWYRQDPGLGLRLIYFSYDVKMKEKGDIPEGYSVSREKKERFSLILESASTNQTSMYLCASSRSGTFLYEQYFGPGTRLTVT.

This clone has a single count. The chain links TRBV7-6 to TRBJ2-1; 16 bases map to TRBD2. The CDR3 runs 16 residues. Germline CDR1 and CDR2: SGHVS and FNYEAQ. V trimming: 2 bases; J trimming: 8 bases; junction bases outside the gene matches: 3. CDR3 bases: TGTGCCAGCAGCTTACTGGGACTAGCGGGGGGGTATGAGCAGTTCTTC. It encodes CASSLLGLAGGYEQFF.

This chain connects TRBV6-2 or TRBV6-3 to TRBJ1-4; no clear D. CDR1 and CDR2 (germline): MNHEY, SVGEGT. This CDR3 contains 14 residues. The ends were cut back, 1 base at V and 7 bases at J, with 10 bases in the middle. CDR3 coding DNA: TGTGCCAGCAGTTACTTGGGCGAGTCTGAAAAACTGTTTTTT. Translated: CASSYLGESEKLFF.

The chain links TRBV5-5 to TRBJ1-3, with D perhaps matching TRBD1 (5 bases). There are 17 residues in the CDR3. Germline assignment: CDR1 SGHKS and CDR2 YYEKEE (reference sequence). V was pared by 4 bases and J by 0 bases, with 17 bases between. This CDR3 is CASSIRDSVSSGNTIYF. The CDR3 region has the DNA TGTGCCAGCAGCATCCGGGACTCCGTGAGCTCTGGAAACACCATATATTTT.

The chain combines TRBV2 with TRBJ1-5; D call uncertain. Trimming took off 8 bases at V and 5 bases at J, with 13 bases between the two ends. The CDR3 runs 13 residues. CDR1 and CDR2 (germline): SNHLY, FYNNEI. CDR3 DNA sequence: TGTGCCAGCCACGGTGTCTTGGATCAGCCCCAGCATTTT. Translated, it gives CASHGVLDQPQHF.

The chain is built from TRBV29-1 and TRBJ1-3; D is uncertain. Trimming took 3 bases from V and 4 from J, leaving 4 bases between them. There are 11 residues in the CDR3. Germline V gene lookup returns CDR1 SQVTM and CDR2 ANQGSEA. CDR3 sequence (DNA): TGCAGCGTTGACAGAGGAAACACCATATATTTT. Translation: CSVDRGNTIYF.

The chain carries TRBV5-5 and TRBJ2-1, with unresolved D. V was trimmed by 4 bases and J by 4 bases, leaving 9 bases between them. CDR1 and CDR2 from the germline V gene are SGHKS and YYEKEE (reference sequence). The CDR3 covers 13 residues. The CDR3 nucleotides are TGTGCCAGCAGCGTGACTGAGTACAATGAGCAGTTCTTC. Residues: CASSVTEYNEQFF.

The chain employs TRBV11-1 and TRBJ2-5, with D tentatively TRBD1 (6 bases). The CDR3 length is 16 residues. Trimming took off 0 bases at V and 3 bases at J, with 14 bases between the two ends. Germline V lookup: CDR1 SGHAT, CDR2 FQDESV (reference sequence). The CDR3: CASSLASPGQKETQYF. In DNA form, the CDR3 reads TGTGCCAGCAGCTTAGCCTCCCCCGGACAGAAAGAGACCCAGTACTTC.